The rows below give T cell receptor beta chains drawn from one sample of a study of metastatic and nonmetastatic thyroid tumors. TCRdb called clones again from the PCR reads with MiXCR. This table holds about 41,000 clones, approximately 25% found once. The specimen sequenced was tumor tissue. These receptor sequences come from a female donor with papillary thyroid cancer or a benign thyroid nodule (not recorded which). Some clones in this sample may be carry-over from other donors' samples. CDR3s include the opening cysteine and the closing phenylalanine or tryptophan. D genes are given only for firm matches. Where a row states a size, it is once, few, many or the class of an expanded clone; other rows omit it.

clone_size: many; v_call: TRBV5-6; j_call: TRBJ1-1; d_call: NA; cdr3_nt: TGTGCCAGCAGCCGACTAACAGACCAACAGCTTATGAACACTGAAGCTTTCTTT; cdr3_aa: CASSRLTDQQLMNTEAFF
clone_size: many; v_call: TRBV28; j_call: TRBJ1-3; d_call: NA; cdr3_nt: TGTGCCAGCAGTTTAGGGGGGAACGGTGGAAACACCATATATTTT; cdr3_aa: CASSLGGNGGNTIYF
clone_size: NA; v_call: TRBV20-1; j_call: TRBJ1-6; d_call: NA; cdr3_nt: TGCAGTGCGACAACAATGAACCCAGGGTCACCCCTCCACTTT; cdr3_aa: CSATTMNPGSPLHF
clone_size: NA; v_call: TRBV7-8; j_call: TRBJ2-1; d_call: TRBD2; cdr3_nt: TGTGCCAGCAGCGTAGCGGGAGACCCCTACAATGAGCAGTTCTTC; cdr3_aa: CASSVAGDPYNEQFF
clone_size: few; v_call: TRBV29-1; j_call: TRBJ2-1; d_call: NA; cdr3_nt: TGCAGCGTGGGGGTGGTGGAGCAGTTCTTC; cdr3_aa: CSVGVVEQFF
clone_size: many; v_call: TRBV6-1; j_call: TRBJ2-1; d_call: TRBD1; cdr3_nt: TGTGCCAGCAACCGACAGGGACGATACAATGAGCAGTTCTTC; cdr3_aa: CASNRQGRYNEQFF
clone_size: NA; v_call: TRBV6-1; j_call: TRBJ1-6; d_call: NA; cdr3_nt: TGTGCCAGCAGGAAGGATTGGGATTCACCCCTCCACTTT; cdr3_aa: CASRKDWDSPLHF
clone_size: many; v_call: TRBV20-1; j_call: TRBJ2-7; d_call: TRBD2; cdr3_nt: TGCAGTGCTATCCCTTGGCTAGCGGGAGTACTGAACGAGCAGTACTTC; cdr3_aa: CSAIPWLAGVLNEQYF
clone_size: NA; v_call: TRBV12-3/TRBV12-4; j_call: TRBJ1-1; d_call: NA; cdr3_nt: TGTGCCAGCAGTAGCCGGGGCACTGAAGCTTTCTTT; cdr3_aa: CASSSRGTEAFF
clone_size: NA; v_call: TRBV5-1; j_call: TRBJ2-6; d_call: NA; cdr3_nt: TGCGCCAGCAGCTTGGCCGGCTCTGGGGCCAACGTCCTGACTTTC; cdr3_aa: CASSLAGSGANVLTF
clone_size: few; v_call: TRBV12-3/TRBV12-4; j_call: TRBJ2-1; d_call: TRBD2; cdr3_nt: TGTGCCAGCAGTTTAAGTGGCACTAGCGGGAATGAGCAGTTCTTC; cdr3_aa: CASSLSGTSGNEQFF
clone_size: NA; v_call: TRBV3-1; j_call: TRBJ2-7; d_call: NA; cdr3_nt: TGTGCCAGCAGCCCCGGACGAGCCTACGAGCAGTACTTC; cdr3_aa: CASSPGRAYEQYF
clone_size: many; v_call: TRBV2; j_call: TRBJ1-2; d_call: TRBD1; cdr3_nt: TGTGCCAGCAGTGAAAGGGGACAGGGGGCCGGTGGCTACACCTTC; cdr3_aa: CASSERGQGAGGYTF
clone_size: many; v_call: TRBV6-1; j_call: TRBJ1-4; d_call: NA; cdr3_nt: TGTGCCAGCAGTGAAGCGCGGGGGTTACAACTGTTTTTT; cdr3_aa: CASSEARGLQLFF
clone_size: NA; v_call: TRBV20-1; j_call: TRBJ2-1; d_call: TRBD2; cdr3_nt: TGCAGTGCTAGAGGGGGACTAGCGGGAGGAAATGAGCAGTTCTTC; cdr3_aa: CSARGGLAGGNEQFF
clone_size: NA; v_call: TRBV20-1; j_call: TRBJ2-7; d_call: NA; cdr3_nt: TGCAGTGCTAGTAAAGGGACTCTTCACTACGAGCAGTACTTC; cdr3_aa: CSASKGTLHYEQYF
clone_size: few; v_call: TRBV19; j_call: TRBJ1-1; d_call: NA; cdr3_nt: TGTGCCAGTAGTAAACTGACACGGTACACTGAAGCTTTCTTT; cdr3_aa: CASSKLTRYTEAFF
clone_size: NA; v_call: TRBV28; j_call: TRBJ1-1; d_call: TRBD1; cdr3_nt: TGTGCCAGCAGTACGGGACAGCTGAACACTGAAGCTTTCTTT; cdr3_aa: CASSTGQLNTEAFF
clone_size: many; v_call: TRBV4-2; j_call: TRBJ2-6; d_call: TRBD1; cdr3_nt: TGTGCCAGCAGCCAAGAAGGACAGGGACTTGGGGCCAACGTCCTGACTTTC; cdr3_aa: CASSQEGQGLGANVLTF
clone_size: many; v_call: TRBV20-1; j_call: TRBJ2-1; d_call: NA; cdr3_nt: TGCAGTGCTAGAGTTGTGGACTGGCCCAATGAGCAGTTCTTC; cdr3_aa: CSARVVDWPNEQFF
clone_size: NA; v_call: TRBV6-1; j_call: TRBJ2-1; d_call: TRBD1; cdr3_nt: TGTGCCAGCGGGACAGACTACAATGAGCAGTTCTTC; cdr3_aa: CASGTDYNEQFF
clone_size: many; v_call: TRBV5-1; j_call: TRBJ2-5; d_call: NA; cdr3_nt: TGCGCCAGCAGCCGGGGGACACGAGAGACCCAGTACTTC; cdr3_aa: CASSRGTRETQYF
clone_size: NA; v_call: TRBV5-1; j_call: TRBJ1-2; d_call: NA; cdr3_nt: TGCGCCAGCAGCCCGACAGGTTCTAAAAACTATGGCTACACCTTC; cdr3_aa: CASSPTGSKNYGYTF
clone_size: few; v_call: TRBV28; j_call: TRBJ1-1; d_call: NA; cdr3_nt: TGTGCCACGAAAGGGACTGCAATGCGCGACACTGAAGCTTTCTTT; cdr3_aa: CATKGTAMRDTEAFF